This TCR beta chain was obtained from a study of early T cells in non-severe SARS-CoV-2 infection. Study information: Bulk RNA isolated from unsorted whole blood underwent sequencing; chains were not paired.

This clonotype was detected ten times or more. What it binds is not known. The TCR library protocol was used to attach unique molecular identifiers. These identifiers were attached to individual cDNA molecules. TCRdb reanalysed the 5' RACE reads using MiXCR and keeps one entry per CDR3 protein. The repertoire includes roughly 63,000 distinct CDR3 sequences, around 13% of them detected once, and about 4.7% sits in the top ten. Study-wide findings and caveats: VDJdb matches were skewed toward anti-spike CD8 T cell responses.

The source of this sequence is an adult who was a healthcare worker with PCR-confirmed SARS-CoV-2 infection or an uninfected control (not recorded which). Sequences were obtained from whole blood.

The CDR3, as DNA: TGTGCCAGCAGGAAATTAGCGGGGGGACTCTCAGGCACCGGGGAGCTGTTTTTT. Translated, it gives CASRKLAGGLSGTGELFF. The rearrangement joins TRBV6-5 to TRBJ2-2; 10 bases line up with TRBD2. This CDR3 spans 18 amino acids. V lost 6 bases and J lost 4; bases outside the gene matches: 14. CDR1 and CDR2 (germline): MNHEY, SVGAGI.